This T cell receptor beta chain is drawn from a study of blood T cell repertoires in COVID-19. Study-wide background: There were acute and convalescent COVID-19 samples, and they came from the United States, Italy and Spain.

V lost 4 bases to trimming and J lost 3 bases; unmatched junction nucleotides: 9. CDR3 length: 15 residues. CDR1 is MDHEN and CDR2 is SYDVKM in the germline V gene. Study processing details: It was from reference gene primer amplification that nucleated cell counts were estimated. TCRdb's copy holds only in-frame clones and misses some; the assay was immunoSEQ multiplex PCR. The V and J calls and clone size were taken over from that table, and D and trimming were inferred from the DNA. The data hold fewer than 350,000 clones, with 75% to 90% observed a single time. Participants in the exposed group had met a COVID-19 case in the 2 weeks before joining the study.

V and J are TRBV28 and TRBJ2-7, with 7 bases identical to TRBD1. Sequenced sample: PBMCs or T cells enriched from blood (not recorded which). The source of this sequence is a woman in her 30s who had been exposed to COVID-19. The CDR3 sequence: CASSSQPGTDYEQYF. CDR3 bases: TGTGCCAGCAGTTCCCAACCAGGGACAGACTACGAGCAGTACTTC.